This passage covers 17 T cell receptor beta chains from one sample sequenced in a study of graft-versus-host responses after intestinal transplantation. Sequencing used immunoSEQ multiplex PCR; TCRdb keeps in-frame clones, though not all of them. This sample has tens of thousands of clones; roughly 90% occur once, and the top ten carry about 6.7%. Material: bone marrow, obtained 700 to 850 days after intestinal transplantation. The receptors here all came from a human patient who received an intestinal transplant, so some T cells may come from the graft donor.

The rearrangement links TRBV11-2 to TRBJ2-7; no firm D call. Germline-derived CDR1 and CDR2 are SGHAT and FQNNGV. V lost 3 bases to trimming and J lost 3 bases, with 6 bases between them. The length of the CDR3 is 12 residues. For the CDR3, the DNA is TGTGCCAGCAGCTTCGACGGCTACGAGCAGTACTTC. Protein sequence: CASSFDGYEQYF.

The CDR3 loop reads CASSALAGYQETQYF. For the CDR3, the DNA is TGTGCCAGCAGCGCCCTTGCAGGGTATCAAGAGACCCAGTACTTC. The chain joins TRBV7-9 to TRBJ2-5; TRBD1 might be the D (5 bases). The CDR3 is 15 residues long. With 5 bases removed from V and 2 bases from J, the gap between germline ends came to 15 bases. CDR1 SEHNR and CDR2 FQNEAQ come from the germline V gene (reference sequence).

The chain joins TRBV7-1 to TRBJ2-4; unclear D gene. TRBV7-1 is assigned to the ORF class and has an uncertain function. This CDR3 comprises 14 residues. The V gene lost 5 bases and the J gene lost 5 bases, with 13 bases spanning the gap. The DNA for the CDR3 is TGTGCCAGCAGCCCCCCACTCGAGGAAAACATTCAGTACTTC. Its translation is CASSPPLEENIQYF.

This clone was seen a few times. The CDR3 reads CALRVGLHF. CDR3 DNA: TGTGCACTCCGGGTCGGACTCCACTTT. This sequence joins TRBV12-2 and TRBJ1-6. TRBV12-2 is labeled a pseudogene. CDR3 length: 9 amino acids.

The rearrangement uses TRBV6-1 and TRBJ2-1; no clear D. The CDR3 spans 12 residues. Germline-derived CDR1 and CDR2 are MNHNS and SASEGT. The germline V and J ends were trimmed by 6 bases and 0 bases, with 3 bases remaining between them. The CDR3 sequence is CASRASYNEQFF. The CDR3 DNA reads TGTGCCAGCAGGGCCTCCTACAATGAGCAGTTCTTC.

V is TRBV28 and J is TRBJ1-2, with D unclear. This CDR3 comprises 13 residues. V was pared by 3 bases and J by 2 bases, with 7 bases between. Germline loops: CDR1 MDHEN, CDR2 SYDVKM. Written as DNA, the CDR3 is TGTGCCAGCAGTTTGTTCCAAAACTATGGCTACACCTTC. Amino acid sequence: CASSLFQNYGYTF.

The gene calls are TRBV6-5 and TRBJ2-5, with 10 bases that match TRBD2. Germline values: CDR1 MNHEY, CDR2 SVGAGI. With V trimmed by 6 bases and J by 5 bases, 9 bases remained unmatched. The CDR3 has 15 residues. The CDR3 DNA follows: TGTGCCAGCAGGCTGGTAGCGGGAGGCGTGGAGACCCAGTACTTC. Translating gives CASRLVAGGVETQYF.

The V gene is TRBV6-6, the J gene TRBJ1-5; D unresolved. V shed 6 bases and J shed 6 bases, with 15 bases lying between them. Germline V gene sequence: CDR1 MNHNY, CDR2 SVGAGI (reference sequence). The CDR3 runs to 14 residues. This CDR3 is CASSLTRSGQPQHF. Here the CDR3 DNA reads TGTGCCAGCAGCCTTACACGGTCGGGTCAGCCCCAGCATTTT.

This chain joins TRBV20-1 and TRBJ2-5; D not certain. This CDR3 contains 10 residues. The germline gives CDR1 DFQATT, CDR2 SNEGSKA (reference sequence). The V end lost 6 bases, the J end lost 8 bases, and 10 bases lay between the germline ends. The CDR3 is CSAHLGTQYF. The CDR3 coding sequence is TGCAGTGCGCACCTAGGAACCCAGTACTTC.

The rearrangement links TRBV29-1 to TRBJ1-2; 9 bases are shared with TRBD1. Trimming cost V 5 bases and J 3 bases; bases outside gene matches: 4. The CDR3 extends over 13 amino acids. CDR1 is SQVTM, CDR2 ANQGSEA, per germline. The CDR3 region has the DNA TGCAGCGTTCGGACAGGGGAGGACTATGGCTACACCTTC. Amino acids: CSVRTGEDYGYTF. The whole variable domain, filled in from reference TRBV29-1 and TRBJ1-2, reads SAVISQKPSRDICQRGTSLTIQCQVDSQVTMMFWYRQQPGQSLTLIATANQGSEATYESGFVIDKFPISRPNLTFSTLTVSNMSPEDSSIYLCSVRTGEDYGYTFGSGTRLTVV.

The chain couples TRBV10-3 to TRBJ1-2, with a weak D call TRBD1 (5 bases). The CDR3 loop spans 14 amino acids. Germline loops: CDR1 ENHRY, CDR2 SYGVKD. Trimming removed 9 bases at V and 0 bases at J, with 14 bases between. In DNA form, the CDR3 reads TGTGCCATGCGCCAGGGAAGTACTAACTATGGCTACACCTTC. Translated, it gives CAMRQGSTNYGYTF.

The CDR3 DNA follows: TGTGCCAGCAGTGTCCGGGACGCCTACGAGCAGTACTTC. Its protein product is CASSVRDAYEQYF. The genes are TRBV28 and TRBJ2-7; TRBD1 or TRBD2 may be the D gene (5 bases each). Trimming took 5 bases from V and 2 from J, leaving 10 bases between them. Germline CDR1 is MDHEN and CDR2 is SYDVKM. The CDR3 covers 13 residues.

This sequence joins TRBV28 and TRBJ2-7; D uncertain. This CDR3 comprises 13 residues. In germline, CDR1 is MDHEN, CDR2 SYDVKM. V lost 7 bases, J lost 4 bases, and 14 bases lay in between. CDR3 coding DNA: TGTGCCAGCATGCCCTTACTAAGGTACGAGCAGTACTTC. Its translation is CASMPLLRYEQYF.

V and J are TRBV6-5 and TRBJ1-2; D gene unclear. Looked up from germline, CDR1 is MNHEY and CDR2 is SVGAGI. V gave up 1 base and J gave up 6 bases, with 12 bases separating them. This CDR3 has 14 amino acids. CDR3 nucleotides: TGTGCCAGCAGTTACTACAAGTACGGGGATGGCTACACCTTC. This gives the protein CASSYYKYGDGYTF.

The chain carries TRBV6-6 and TRBJ1-2; 10 bases fit TRBD1. This CDR3 is built from 13 residues. Germline values: CDR1 MNHNY, CDR2 SVGAGI (reference sequence). V lost 6 bases to trimming and J lost 2 bases; unmatched junction nucleotides: 0. In nucleotides, the CDR3 is TGTGCCAGCAGGGGACAGGGGAACTATGGCTACACCTTC. Translating gives CASRGQGNYGYTF.

This clone was observed a single time. V and J are TRBV28 and TRBJ2-1; perhaps TRBD2 as D (5 bases). Germline V lookup: CDR1 MDHEN, CDR2 SYDVKM. Trimming left V 3 bases short and J 9 bases short, with 15 bases between. The CDR3 is 14 residues long. In DNA form, the CDR3 reads TGTGCCAGCAGTTTGGCCGGGGTCAAGGGTGAGCAGTTCTTC. This codes for CASSLAGVKGEQFF.

V usage is TRBV7-9 and J usage is TRBJ2-7; possible D gene TRBD2, 6 bases. The V end was cut by 3 bases, the J end by 2 bases, with 11 bases between. The CDR3 has 14 amino acids. Per the germline V gene, CDR1 is SEHNR and CDR2 is FQNEAQ (reference sequence). Here the CDR3 DNA reads TGTGCCAGCAGCTTCCGGGACTCCCCCTACGAGCAGTACTTC. This sequence encodes CASSFRDSPYEQYF.